One and the same sample provided the 19 T cell receptor beta chains below, sequenced in a study of T cell responses to AZD1222 COVID-19 vaccine. Method: immunoSEQ multiplex PCR; TCRdb's copy keeps in-frame clones and lacks some. The profile shows roughly 120,000 clones, roughly 91% of them singletons. The input for sequencing was peripheral blood, taken 28 days after the second AZD1222 dose. All receptors derive from an adult who received the AZD1222 COVID-19 vaccine.

The chain carries TRBV10-3 and TRBJ1-1; TRBD1 is a possible D gene (5 bases). The CDR3 consists of 12 residues. The V end was cut by 6 bases, the J end by 6 bases, with 11 bases between. Germline V gene data show CDR1 as ENHRY and CDR2 as SYGVKD. The CDR3 region has the DNA TGTGCCATCAGGTCCGGGGGAGCTGAAGCTTTCTTT. Translating gives CAIRSGGAEAFF.

CDR3 amino acids: CASSLTGEVYEQYF. In nucleotides, the CDR3 is TGTGCCAGCAGTTTAACCGGAGAGGTCTACGAGCAGTACTTC. This sequence joins TRBV27 and TRBJ2-7; D ambiguous. V was cut by 2 bases and J by 3 bases, with 11 bases left in between. The germline gives CDR1 MNHEY, CDR2 SMNVEV (reference sequence). The CDR3 totals 14 residues.

DNA of the CDR3: TGTGCCAGCAGCTTGAGTGCTTCCTATGGCTACACCTTC. Its protein is CASSLSASYGYTF. The chain carries TRBV5-6 and TRBJ1-2; no clear D gene. The V and J ends lost 1 base and 4 bases respectively, with 8 bases between them. The germline CDR1 and CDR2 sequences are SGHDT and YYEEEE. This CDR3 region has 13 residues.

In DNA, the CDR3 is TGTGCCTGGAGTGTAGGGACAGGGGCAAACTACACCTTC. This codes for CAWSVGTGANYTF. V usage is TRBV30 and J usage is TRBJ1-2; 10 nucleotides match TRBD1. Losses at the gene ends were 0 bases for V and 10 bases for J; bases not matched to a gene: 5. The CDR3 extends over 13 amino acids. Germline-derived CDR1 and CDR2 are GTSNPN and SVGIG (reference sequence).

J is TRBJ2-7 and V is TRBV28; possibly TRBD1 for D (6 bases). Trimming stripped 10 bases from V and 2 bases from J, with 12 bases between. Germline CDR1 and CDR2: MDHEN and SYDVKM. The CDR3 runs to 12 residues. The CDR3 DNA reads TGTGCCACGCGTGGACAGCCCTACGAGCAGTACTTC. Amino acid sequence: CATRGQPYEQYF.

This clone was picked up a small number of times. The rearrangement joins TRBV3-1 (or the pseudogene TRBV3-2) to TRBJ2-2; TRBD2 is a possible D gene (5 bases). Germline values: CDR1 LGHDT, CDR2 YNNKEL (reference sequence). V was pared by 6 bases and J by 5 bases, with 19 bases between. This CDR3 has 16 residues. The CDR3 coding sequence is TGTGCCAGCAGTCCCGAACCGAGCGGAGTAACCGGGGAGCTGTTTTTT. Amino acid sequence: CASSPEPSGVTGELFF.

V usage is TRBV6-5 and J usage is TRBJ2-7; the match to TRBD1 covers 9 bases. The V gene's germline CDR1 is MNHEY and CDR2 SVGAGI. V was clipped by 6 bases and J by 4 bases; unmatched bases: 7. This CDR3 contains 14 residues. CDR3 sequence: CASRGTGSTYEQYF. The CDR3 coding sequence is TGTGCCAGCAGGGGGACAGGGAGTACGTACGAGCAGTACTTC.

This clone was counted only a few times. The chain couples TRBV15 to TRBJ1-3; perhaps TRBD1 as D (6 bases). In germline, CDR1 is LNHNV, CDR2 YYDKDF (reference sequence). The V end lost 0 bases, the J end lost 2 bases, and 14 bases lay between the germline ends. The CDR3 has 17 amino acids. The CDR3 loop is CATSRDRGGWAGNTIYF. The CDR3 DNA sequence: TGTGCCACCAGCAGAGACAGGGGAGGATGGGCTGGAAACACCATATATTTT.

V usage is TRBV12-3 or TRBV12-4 and J usage is TRBJ1-6, with D uncertain. V was cut by 7 bases and J by 9 bases, with 13 bases left in between. The CDR3 length is 13 residues. CDR3 nucleotide sequence: TGTGCCAGCACCACCTCACTTGTTTCACCCCTCCACTTT. Translating it yields CASTTSLVSPLHF.

The chain links TRBV11-3 to TRBJ2-7, with D possibly TRBD2 on 6 matching bases. Trimming left V 4 bases short and J 0 bases short, with 16 bases between. This CDR3 contains 16 residues. Germline V CDR1 and CDR2: SGHNT, YENEEA. This CDR3 is CASSSPGRESSYEQYF. For the CDR3, the DNA is TGTGCCAGCAGCTCCCCTGGACGGGAGAGCTCCTACGAGCAGTACTTC.

The V call is TRBV18, the J call TRBJ2-6; D is uncertain. CDR3 length: 15 residues. The V and J ends lost 1 base and 0 bases respectively, with 4 bases between them. In germline, CDR1 is KGHSH, CDR2 LQKENI. CDR3 protein: CASSPLISGANVLTF. CDR3 DNA sequence: TGTGCCAGCTCACCACTAATCTCTGGGGCCAACGTCCTGACTTTC.

V usage is TRBV5-8 and J usage is TRBJ2-7; D might be TRBD1 (6 bases). There are 17 residues in the CDR3. V was clipped by 4 bases and J by 0 bases, with 20 bases between them. CDR1 SGHTS and CDR2 YDEGEE come from the germline V gene. The CDR3 loop reads CASSVGTIGSSSYEQYF. The CDR3 DNA follows: TGTGCCAGCAGCGTGGGGACAATAGGGTCGAGCTCCTACGAGCAGTACTTC.

This clone was seen only once. The V gene is TRBV6-2 or TRBV6-3, the J gene TRBJ2-3, with D perhaps matching TRBD2 (5 bases). V was clipped by 0 bases and J by 4 bases, with 14 bases between them. CDR3 length: 16 residues. CDR1 is MNHEY and CDR2 is SVGEGT in the germline V gene. The CDR3: CASSYSRTGNPDTQYF. The CDR3 region has the DNA TGTGCCAGCAGTTACTCTCGGACTGGGAACCCAGATACGCAGTATTTT.

The chain couples TRBV6-1 to TRBJ2-7; either TRBD1 or TRBD2 may supply D (5 bases each). Germline-derived CDR1 and CDR2 are MNHNS and SASEGT. Trimming took 1 base from V and 0 from J, leaving 10 bases between them. The CDR3 is 15 amino acids. The CDR3 sequence is CASSEEEGSSYEQYF. CDR3 nucleotides: TGTGCCAGCAGTGAAGAAGAGGGGAGCTCCTACGAGCAGTACTTC.

The gene calls are TRBV5-5 and TRBJ1-6; TRBD1 agrees at 9 bases. Germline CDR1 and CDR2: SGHKS and YYEKEE (reference sequence). CDR3 length equals 16 residues. Trimming cost V 5 bases and J 1 base; bases outside gene matches: 4. CDR3 bases: TGTGCCAGCAGTCCGACAGGGGGGTCCTATAATTCACCCCTCCACTTT. This codes for CASSPTGGSYNSPLHF.

V gene TRBV24-1 combines with J gene TRBJ1-5, with a possible D match to TRBD1 (6 bases). CDR3 size: 18 residues. Germline values: CDR1 KGHDR, CDR2 SFDVKD. Between the trimmed V and J ends, which lost 10 bases and 5 bases, there was a span of 29 bases. The CDR3 bases are TGTGCCACGCCCGGAAGACAGGTCCTCGCGAGGGATTATCAGCCCCAGCATTTT. Protein product: CATPGRQVLARDYQPQHF.

V is TRBV5-4 and J is TRBJ2-3; 10 nucleotides agree with TRBD2. Germline V gene sequence: CDR1 SGHNT, CDR2 YYREEE (reference sequence). The CDR3 spans 16 residues. The ends lost 4 bases at V and 4 bases at J; junction bases unmatched: 9. As DNA, the CDR3 is TGTGCCAGCAGCCATCCCAGCGGGGGGGGTGCAGATACGCAGTATTTT. Translating gives CASSHPSGGGADTQYF.

The rearrangement uses TRBV10-1 and TRBJ1-1, with D unresolved. The CDR3 spans 15 residues. The V gene lost 5 bases and the J gene lost 0 bases, with 13 bases spanning the gap. The germline V gene encodes CDR1 WNHNN and CDR2 SYGVQD (reference sequence). This chain's CDR3 is CASSSTDMLNTEAFF. The DNA for the CDR3 is TGCGCCAGCAGTAGCACAGATATGCTGAACACTGAAGCTTTCTTT.

This chain uses TRBV3-1 (or the pseudogene TRBV3-2) with TRBJ1-4; 10 nucleotides agree with TRBD1. The germline V gene has CDR1 LGHDT and CDR2 YNNKEL (reference sequence). The J segment lost 3 bases and the V segment lost 6 bases, leaving 1 base of the junction unmatched. There are 14 residues in the CDR3. The CDR3 spells CASRGTGANEKLFF. The CDR3 nucleotides read TGTGCCAGCAGAGGGACAGGGGCTAATGAAAAACTGTTTTTT.